This TCR beta chain is drawn from a study of T-cell memory formation after mild COVID-19. On the study more broadly: Largely donor-specific TCR clusters were found.

A word on this clonotype: Its antigen is currently unknown.

V lost 5 bases, J lost 2 bases, and 10 bases lay in between. From germline, CDR1 is SGHRS and CDR2 YFSETQ. CDR3 length equals 13 residues. Regarding the study as a whole: While clones contracting from day 15 to 85 were balanced between CD4 and CD8, later expanders leaned CD4+. Contracting CD4+ clones were located mainly in CM and EM, and CD8+ clones in EMRA.

5'RACE, which relied on constant-segment primers, yielded TCR alpha and TCR beta cDNA libraries carrying sample barcodes and UMIs. TCRdb reanalysed the 5' RACE reads using MiXCR and keeps one entry per CDR3 protein. The data show 550,000 to 650,000 distinct CDR3 sequences, about 18% seen once. Source material: PBMCs or a T cell subset sorted from them (not recorded which). This rearrangement joins TRBV5-1 to TRBJ1-2; D call uncertain. The sequence came from an adult woman who had mild COVID-19 (a few samples of this study predate the infection). Cell type and time point are not known. CDR3 sequence: CASSGSLNYGYTF. The CDR3 region has the DNA TGCGCCAGCAGTGGGTCCTTGAACTATGGCTACACCTTC.